This TCR beta chain was profiled in a study of blood T cells in healthy people across ages (dated by TCRdb to between 2014 and 2017). Describing the broader study: In model experiments, template switching captured about one uniquely barcoded TCR beta cDNA molecule for every two T cells. Age-related changes in TCR beta repertoire diversity were measured in the study by deep sequencing normalized with unique cDNA molecular identifiers. The donors were split into four age groups: young (average 16 years), middle-aged (roughly 39), aged (approximately 60) and long-lived (approximately 80). Donors of different ages were randomly distributed across sequencing lanes to avoid experimental bias. For two donors (one aged 18 to 29 and one aged 80 or older), the study analyzed two additional independent replicas of 1 million unique cDNA reads from the same blood draw.

To prepare the library, 5' RACE was applied. This sample was sequenced with an Illumina HiSeq 2500. A second about 7 to 11 cycle PCR used a sample-barcoded 5' primer and a J-beta primer mix. Each TCR beta cDNA molecule received a unique molecular identifier from a template-switch 5' adaptor carrying 12 random nucleotides. Each sample yielded at least 2.5 million CDR3-containing paired-end reads. The Mint cDNA synthesis kit, primed by a TRBC-specific oligonucleotide, was used to synthesize first-strand cDNA from all RNA. Following uracil-DNA glycosylase treatment, a first 18-cycle PCR with universal primers M1SS and BC2_uni_R was performed on all cDNA. Regarding the original processing steps: For normalization, 1 million high-quality reads, each with a distinct molecular identifier, were randomly selected from each sample. Reads sharing molecular identifiers were discarded rather than binned into consensus sequences. MiTCR, with a Q25 quality threshold and the strictest error-elimination algorithm, was used for CDR3 identification, clonotype clustering and error correction. A nonparametric unseen species model with Euler transformation was used to estimate lower-bound total TCR beta diversity. In TCRdb, the public reads were trimmed at Q25 with fastp and aligned with MiXCR, with productive beta chains retained. Every CDR3 protein is listed once, alongside the most common genes and DNA of its rows. These V and J calls rely on TCRdb rather than the paper's analysis. This sample comprises approximately 1,000,000 distinct CDR3 sequences, roughly 45% of them detected only once. Together, the top ten hold about 19% of the sample.

Overall study results and their limits: Bulk unsorted PBMC profiling prevented conclusive comparison of naive and antigen-experienced compartments. Observed TCR beta diversity per million T cells fell roughly linearly with age, and a significant reduction was already apparent by age roughly 40. Estimates of total diversity based on one million sequenced T cells were considered lower bounds and underestimates. Donor CMV infection status was unknown, potentially confounding age-related changes in expanded clonotypes. Compared with the aged group, the long-lived group had more naive CD4+ T cells, fewer expanded clones and increased TCR diversity, suggesting age selection. A strong correlation was found between observed TCR beta diversity and the percentage of naive T cells measured by flow cytometry.

Between the V and J ends, shortened by 6 bases and 10 bases respectively, the junction contains 9 bases. CDR1 is given as KGHDR and CDR2 as SFDVKD, both from the germline V gene. Reading from cysteine to phenylalanine, the CDR3 counts 11 amino acids. Only the CDR3 portion is preserved as DNA: 33 bases, with reading frame beginning at the first base. Of note for this clonotype: The specificity of this receptor is unknown. No qualities accompany the bases; no much larger clone lies one base away.

The donors were about 40 Caucasian individuals from Russia, aged about 6 to 100 years, who were systemically healthy. Approximately 9 milliliters of peripheral blood were collected from each donor into EDTA-treated Vacutainer tubes. Ficoll-Paque density-gradient centrifugation was used to isolate PBMCs, with at least 6.5 million per sample. Trizol reagent was used to extract total RNA from PBMCs, with at least 6 micrograms per sample. For every donor, flow cytometry on a PBMC aliquot measured the percentage of naive CD45RAhigh/CD27high T cells. The receptor was derived from a woman in her sixties in good health. The chain joins TRBV24-1 to TRBJ2-1, with TRBD2 perhaps the D gene, on 6 matching bases. Sequenced input: blood. The DNA reads as follows: TGTGCCACCAGTAGGACTAACGAGCAGTTCTTC. It codes for CATSRTNEQFF.